A selection of T cell receptor beta chains follows, all from one sample in a study of blood T cell repertoires in COVID-19. Sequencing was performed with immunoSEQ multiplex PCR; in TCRdb, only in-frame clones are kept and a portion is missing. There are 120,000 to 150,000 clones in the sample; about 85% occur only once, and roughly 2.6% lies in the top ten. Sequencing used peripheral blood. The receptors stem from a human donor with acute or convalescent COVID-19. The donor label of this sample is uncertain. Each CDR3 is given with its conserved first and last residue. A D gene is named only where the DNA matches it firmly. A row's size may be missing; if present it is once, few, many or a size class.

clone_size: .; d_call: TRBD2; v_call: TRBV4-3; j_call: TRBJ2-1; cdr3_length: 17; cdr3_nt: TGCGCCAGCAGCCAAGTGCGTAGCGGGAGCACCTACAATGAGCAGTTCTTC; cdr3_aa: CASSQVRSGSTYNEQFF
clone_size: .; d_call: TRBD1; v_call: TRBV3-1/TRBV3-2; j_call: TRBJ1-1; cdr3_length: 15; cdr3_nt: TGTGCCAGCAGCCCCCGGGACAGGGGGAACACTGAAGCTTTCTTT; cdr3_aa: CASSPRDRGNTEAFF
clone_size: .; d_call: .; v_call: TRBV10-3; j_call: TRBJ2-2; cdr3_length: 14; cdr3_nt: TGTGCCACCAATTATCAGGGAGGTACCGGGGAGCTGTTTTTT; cdr3_aa: CATNYQGGTGELFF
clone_size: once; d_call: .; v_call: TRBV6-5; j_call: TRBJ1-4; cdr3_length: 15; cdr3_nt: TGTGCCAGCAGTTCTTTCCGACAGCCTAATGAAAAACTGTTTTTT; cdr3_aa: CASSSFRQPNEKLFF
clone_size: .; d_call: TRBD1; v_call: TRBV27; j_call: TRBJ2-2; cdr3_length: 15; cdr3_nt: TGTGCCAGCACCTGGACAGGGGTGAAAACCGGGGAGCTGTTTTTT; cdr3_aa: CASTWTGVKTGELFF
clone_size: .; d_call: .; v_call: TRBV10-3; j_call: TRBJ2-1; cdr3_length: 14; cdr3_nt: TGTGCCGCCGGAAGGAGGGAGTCCTACAATGAGCAGTTCTTC; cdr3_aa: CAAGRRESYNEQFF
clone_size: .; d_call: .; v_call: TRBV11-2; j_call: TRBJ1-3; cdr3_length: 15; cdr3_nt: TGTGCCAGCAGCTTAGGGGCAAACTCTGGAAACACCATATATTTT; cdr3_aa: CASSLGANSGNTIYF
clone_size: .; d_call: .; v_call: TRBV28; j_call: TRBJ1-1; cdr3_length: 11; cdr3_nt: TGTGCCAGCAGTCATAACACTGAAGCTTTCTTT; cdr3_aa: CASSHNTEAFF
clone_size: few; d_call: .; v_call: TRBV5-1; j_call: TRBJ1-3; cdr3_length: 13; cdr3_nt: TGCGCCAGCAGCAGTAATGAGCGCGACACCATATATTTT; cdr3_aa: CASSSNERDTIYF
clone_size: few; d_call: TRBD1; v_call: TRBV27; j_call: TRBJ1-3; cdr3_length: 15; cdr3_nt: TGTGCCAGCAGTTATGATGGGACAGGAGGAAACACCATATATTTT; cdr3_aa: CASSYDGTGGNTIYF
clone_size: .; d_call: .; v_call: TRBV24-1; j_call: TRBJ1-2; cdr3_length: 16; cdr3_nt: TGTGCCACCAGTGATTTGACGACGACAGGAAACTATGGCTACACCTTC; cdr3_aa: CATSDLTTTGNYGYTF
clone_size: .; d_call: TRBD1; v_call: TRBV7-9; j_call: TRBJ1-4; cdr3_length: 16; cdr3_nt: TGTGCCAGCAGCTTAGGGGACAGGGGAACTAATGAAAAACTGTTTTTT; cdr3_aa: CASSLGDRGTNEKLFF
clone_size: .; d_call: TRBD2; v_call: TRBV7-2; j_call: TRBJ2-5; cdr3_length: 17; cdr3_nt: TGTGCCAGCAGCGTGACTAGCGGGGGCTTAGCGCAAGAGACCCAGTACTTC; cdr3_aa: CASSVTSGGLAQETQYF
clone_size: once; d_call: TRBD2; v_call: TRBV7-2; j_call: TRBJ2-1; cdr3_length: 18; cdr3_nt: TGTGCCAGCAGCTTAGCAGTAAAGCCTAGCGGGAGGTACAATGAGCAGTTCTTC; cdr3_aa: CASSLAVKPSGRYNEQFF
clone_size: .; d_call: TRBD1; v_call: TRBV6-1; j_call: TRBJ1-5; cdr3_length: 15; cdr3_nt: TGTGCCAGCAGTGACCTAGGGGGCGTGAATCAGCCCCAGCATTTT; cdr3_aa: CASSDLGGVNQPQHF
clone_size: .; d_call: .; v_call: TRBV3-1/TRBV3-2; j_call: TRBJ1-1; cdr3_length: 15; cdr3_nt: TGTGCCAGCAGCCAAGATGGAGGTCGGAGGCCTGAAGCTTTCTTT; cdr3_aa: CASSQDGGRRPEAFF
clone_size: .; d_call: .; v_call: TRBV7-3; j_call: TRBJ1-1; cdr3_length: 13; cdr3_nt: TGTGCCAGCGCGGGTTTCCAGAACACTGAAGCTTTCTTT; cdr3_aa: CASAGFQNTEAFF
clone_size: .; d_call: .; v_call: TRBV2; j_call: TRBJ1-4; cdr3_length: 12; cdr3_nt: TGTGCCAGCTTAGCGGCAACGGGGGTCGGGTTTTTT; cdr3_aa: CASLAATGVGFF
clone_size: .; d_call: .; v_call: TRBV6-5; j_call: TRBJ1-1; cdr3_length: 13; cdr3_nt: TGTGCCAGCTACCGACGGGGGGCCACTGAAGCTTTCTTT; cdr3_aa: CASYRRGATEAFF
clone_size: .; d_call: .; v_call: TRBV5-1; j_call: TRBJ1-1; cdr3_length: 14; cdr3_nt: TGCGCCAGCAGGCGGCCTCCCCAGAACACTGAAGCTTTCTTT; cdr3_aa: CASRRPPQNTEAFF
clone_size: .; d_call: .; v_call: TRBV4-2; j_call: TRBJ1-6; cdr3_length: 15; cdr3_nt: TGTGCCAGCAGCCAAGATGGAGCGGTGAATTCACCCCTCCACTTT; cdr3_aa: CASSQDGAVNSPLHF
clone_size: .; d_call: TRBD1; v_call: TRBV6-5; j_call: TRBJ2-2; cdr3_length: 14; cdr3_nt: TGTGCCAGCGGCGGACAGGTTAGCACCGGGGAGCTGTTTTTT; cdr3_aa: CASGGQVSTGELFF
clone_size: .; d_call: .; v_call: TRBV7-2; j_call: TRBJ2-2; cdr3_length: 16; cdr3_nt: TGTGCCAGCAGCTTAGTAGCCGGCGCGAACACCGGGGAGCTGTTTTTT; cdr3_aa: CASSLVAGANTGELFF
clone_size: once; d_call: TRBD2; v_call: TRBV27; j_call: TRBJ2-2; cdr3_length: 15; cdr3_nt: TGTGCCAGCAGTATACTAGCGCCAAACACCGGGGAGCTGTTTTTT; cdr3_aa: CASSILAPNTGELFF
clone_size: .; d_call: .; v_call: TRBV5-8; j_call: TRBJ2-6; cdr3_length: 16; cdr3_nt: TGTGCCAGCAGCTTGTACAGGGTCGATGGGGCCAACGTCCTGACTTTC; cdr3_aa: CASSLYRVDGANVLTF
clone_size: .; d_call: .; v_call: TRBV6-2/TRBV6-3; j_call: TRBJ2-1; cdr3_length: 15; cdr3_nt: TGTGCCAGCAGCCTGACGGACAGCTCCTACAATGAGCAGTTCTTC; cdr3_aa: CASSLTDSSYNEQFF
clone_size: few; d_call: .; v_call: TRBV9; j_call: TRBJ1-2; cdr3_length: 13; cdr3_nt: TGTGCCAGCAGCGTCCTGTCTAACTATGGCTACACCTTC; cdr3_aa: CASSVLSNYGYTF
clone_size: few; d_call: .; v_call: TRBV9; j_call: TRBJ1-6; cdr3_length: 14; cdr3_nt: TGTGCCAGCAGCGTTTACTCCTATAATTCACCCCTCCACTTT; cdr3_aa: CASSVYSYNSPLHF
clone_size: .; d_call: TRBD1; v_call: TRBV20-1; j_call: TRBJ1-2; cdr3_length: 11; cdr3_nt: TGCAGTGCTACAGGGGGCTATGGCTACACCTTC; cdr3_aa: CSATGGYGYTF
clone_size: .; d_call: .; v_call: TRBV2; j_call: TRBJ1-5; cdr3_length: 12; cdr3_nt: TGTGCCAGCAACGTAGGGAGTCAGCCCCAGCATTTT; cdr3_aa: CASNVGSQPQHF
clone_size: .; d_call: .; v_call: TRBV6-6; j_call: TRBJ2-7; cdr3_length: 8; cdr3_nt: TGCGCGGCCGGGGAGCAGTACTTC; cdr3_aa: CAAGEQYF
clone_size: .; d_call: TRBD1; v_call: TRBV4-1; j_call: TRBJ2-2; cdr3_length: 18; cdr3_nt: TGCGCCAGCAGCCTTCACCCCGGGACAGGTCGAAACACCGGGGAGCTGTTTTTT; cdr3_aa: CASSLHPGTGRNTGELFF
clone_size: .; d_call: TRBD2; v_call: TRBV7-2; j_call: TRBJ2-3; cdr3_length: 19; cdr3_nt: TGTGCCAGCAGCTATTGGGCGGGGACTAACGCGGTATACCCAGATACGCAGTATTTT; cdr3_aa: CASSYWAGTNAVYPDTQYF
clone_size: .; d_call: .; v_call: TRBV3-1/TRBV3-2; j_call: TRBJ2-5; cdr3_length: 12; cdr3_nt: TGTGCCAGCAGCCTCTTCCAAGAGACCCAGTACTTC; cdr3_aa: CASSLFQETQYF
clone_size: .; d_call: .; v_call: TRBV5-6; j_call: TRBJ2-3; cdr3_length: 16; cdr3_nt: TGTGCCAGCAGCTTGGTTGTTAGATCCCACACAGATACGCAGTATTTT; cdr3_aa: CASSLVVRSHTDTQYF
clone_size: .; d_call: .; v_call: TRBV19; j_call: TRBJ2-5; cdr3_length: 13; cdr3_nt: TGTGCCAGTAGTGTACAGGGAGCAGAGACCCAGTACTTC; cdr3_aa: CASSVQGAETQYF
clone_size: .; d_call: TRBD1; v_call: TRBV19; j_call: TRBJ1-6; cdr3_length: 18; cdr3_nt: TGTGCCAGTAGTATAAAAGGGACAGGGGCCTCTACAAATTCACCCCTCCACTTT; cdr3_aa: CASSIKGTGASTNSPLHF
clone_size: .; d_call: TRBD2; v_call: TRBV7-3; j_call: TRBJ2-3; cdr3_length: 15; cdr3_nt: TGTGCCAGCAGCGAAAGCGGGGGGACCGGAGATACGCAGTATTTT; cdr3_aa: CASSESGGTGDTQYF
clone_size: .; d_call: .; v_call: TRBV19; j_call: TRBJ2-3; cdr3_length: 14; cdr3_nt: TGTGCCAGTAGTATAGGCCCAGGGATGGATACGCAGTATTTT; cdr3_aa: CASSIGPGMDTQYF
clone_size: .; d_call: TRBD1; v_call: TRBV24-1; j_call: TRBJ2-1; cdr3_length: 16; cdr3_nt: TGTGCCACCAGTGACCGGACAGGACAGGGGCTCAGGGAGCAGTTCTTC; cdr3_aa: CATSDRTGQGLREQFF
clone_size: once; d_call: .; v_call: TRBV7-8; j_call: TRBJ2-1; cdr3_length: 15; cdr3_nt: TGTGCCAGCAGCCCTCTGACGGGGGGCGTGAATGAGCAGTTCTTC; cdr3_aa: CASSPLTGGVNEQFF
clone_size: .; d_call: .; v_call: TRBV20-1; j_call: TRBJ2-1; cdr3_length: 10; cdr3_nt: TGCAGTGCTGGAAGACTTGAGCAGTTCTTC; cdr3_aa: CSAGRLEQFF
clone_size: .; d_call: .; v_call: TRBV6-5; j_call: TRBJ1-2; cdr3_length: 14; cdr3_nt: TGTGCCAGCAGGGACATTACAGGTAGCTATGGCTACACCTTC; cdr3_aa: CASRDITGSYGYTF
clone_size: many; d_call: .; v_call: TRBV2; j_call: TRBJ2-7; cdr3_length: 11; cdr3_nt: TGTGCCAGCTATCAGTCCTACGAGCAGTACTTC; cdr3_aa: CASYQSYEQYF
clone_size: .; d_call: TRBD1; v_call: TRBV5-1; j_call: TRBJ2-2; cdr3_length: 15; cdr3_nt: TGCGCCAGCGGACCGGGACAGGGGGCCACCGGGGAGCTGTTTTTT; cdr3_aa: CASGPGQGATGELFF
clone_size: .; d_call: TRBD2; v_call: TRBV19; j_call: TRBJ2-7; cdr3_length: 15; cdr3_nt: TGTGCCAGTAGTATGGCTAGCGGGGCCTTCTACGAGCAGTACTTC; cdr3_aa: CASSMASGAFYEQYF
clone_size: .; d_call: .; v_call: TRBV7-8; j_call: TRBJ1-2; cdr3_length: 15; cdr3_nt: TGTGCCAGCAGCCGCCGGGGGGACGCCACCCATGGCTACACCTTC; cdr3_aa: CASSRRGDATHGYTF
clone_size: .; d_call: TRBD1; v_call: TRBV10-3; j_call: TRBJ1-2; cdr3_length: 13; cdr3_nt: TGTGCCATCGCCGACAGGGGAGGCTATGGCTACACCTTC; cdr3_aa: CAIADRGGYGYTF
clone_size: .; d_call: .; v_call: TRBV6-2/TRBV6-3; j_call: TRBJ1-2; cdr3_length: 13; cdr3_nt: TGTGCCAGCAGCAGCAGGGTTGGCTATGGCTACACCTTC; cdr3_aa: CASSSRVGYGYTF
clone_size: few; d_call: TRBD1; v_call: TRBV11-2; j_call: TRBJ1-1; cdr3_length: 15; cdr3_nt: TGTGCCAGCAGCTTAGTCGGGACAGGGGGCACTGAAGCTTTCTTT; cdr3_aa: CASSLVGTGGTEAFF
clone_size: .; d_call: .; v_call: TRBV21-1; j_call: TRBJ2-3; cdr3_length: 13; cdr3_nt: TGTGCCAGCAGCAAGACTAGCACAGATACGCAGTATTTT; cdr3_aa: CASSKTSTDTQYF
clone_size: .; d_call: .; v_call: TRBV13; j_call: TRBJ2-7; cdr3_length: 16; cdr3_nt: TGTGCCAGCAGCTTAACCGGGACAAAAAGGCCCTACGAGCAGTACTTC; cdr3_aa: CASSLTGTKRPYEQYF